This T cell receptor (beta chain) was sequenced for a study of OX40 agonist ivuxolimab in advanced cancers. In terms of the full investigation: Ivuxolimab was an agonistic, fully human IgG2 monoclonal antibody directed against OX40 (CD134), a costimulatory receptor. The paper reports the monotherapy dose-escalation portion (N of about 56 patients) of the phase I ivuxolimab trial. In the dose-escalation cohort, around four fifths of patients were male, and the mean age was roughly 60 years with a range of roughly 20 to 80. Partial responses were achieved by three dose-escalation patients, of whom one had hepatocellular carcinoma and two had cutaneous melanoma. Of the approximately 50 dose-escalation patients, hepatocellular carcinoma was present in around 19, melanoma in approximately 15, renal cell carcinoma in 9 and head and neck cancer in 9. Patients were allowed to have had prior anti-PD-1, anti-PD-L1 or anti-CTLA-4 therapy, and around 37% of the dose-escalation patients had previously received checkpoint inhibitors. The point of sequencing TCRbeta in the periphery was to test whether ivuxolimab changed TCR sequence diversity and drove clonal T-cell expansion. Intravenous ivuxolimab was administered to patients every 2 weeks at six dose levels: 0.01, 0.1, 0.3, 1.5, 3 and 10 mg/kg. Broad study findings and their caveats: The antigen specificity of the peripheral T cells that underwent clonal expansion was not determined. Partial responders in the 0.1-3.0 mg/kg groups had among the lowest normalized peripheral clonal expansion, especially among CD8+ T cells. Clonal expansion of both CD4+ and CD8+ blood T cells was observed from baseline to week 6 at doses 0.1 to 3.0 mg/kg. Low levels of normalized T-cell clonal expansion were also seen in some patients who did not respond. After ivuxolimab, expanded clones were on average more numerous among CD8+ T cells than among CD4+ T cells.

To sequence the TCRbeta CDR3 region, genomic DNA was isolated from the sorted cells. TCRbeta CDR3 regions were sequenced using the immunoSEQ Assay. Drawn from immuneACCESS, this table holds only the in-frame rearrangements with V and J called that TCRdb kept. Clones are partly lost; checked studies trace under half to an unresolved V gene and leave the rest unexplained. The sample records tens of thousands of clones, 81% of which are singletons. Under 9.5% of the sample lies in the top ten. As regards this clone: What this receptor recognizes is not known. No base-level quality is on record; no much larger clone is a single base apart.

The trial excluded patients who had a history of autoimmune disease or who were on systemic immunosuppression. In every dose cohort, peripheral blood was drawn for TCR sequencing at baseline, cycle 4 day 1, and cycle 7 day 1. Samples were obtained from an open-label, multicenter, first-in-human phase I dose-escalation trial of ivuxolimab. The trial enrolled adults with locally advanced or metastatic head and neck squamous cell, hepatocellular, melanoma or renal cell carcinoma. Before TCR sequencing, CD4+ and CD8+ T cells were separately sorted from peripheral blood. In the germline V gene (reference sequence), CDR1 corresponds to SEHNR and CDR2 to FQNEAQ. Its CDR3 holds 15 amino acids, cysteine through phenylalanine. Only the CDR3 DNA is retained, 45 bases long and in frame from the first base. V lost 1 base and J lost 0 bases; the stretch between them is 9 bases long.

Recombination connected TRBV7-9 to TRBJ1-1; confidence is insufficient to name the D gene. The TCR comes from an adult with an advanced solid tumor such as melanoma, head and neck, liver or kidney cancer. The material was CD4+ or CD8+ T cells sorted from blood, obtained in a trial of the OX40 agonist ivuxolimab. The bases are TGTGCCAGCAGCTTAGGCCGCGCGGTGAACACTGAAGCTTTCTTT. Its translation reads: CASSLGRAVNTEAFF.